These T cell receptor beta chains were read from a single sample in a study of response to subunit inactivated influenza vaccine. TCRdb independently ran MiXCR on the RT-PCR reads; one entry per CDR3 protein. The sample records some 640,000 distinct CDR3 sequences, roughly 13% being singletons. Source: PBMCs from blood, taken approximately 15 days before vaccination. Receptors were obtained from a man between 50 and 59 years old who received an inactivated influenza vaccine. Each CDR3 is given with its conserved first and last residue. Fields, in order: clone size, D gene, V gene, J gene, CDR3 DNA, CDR3 protein. A D gene is named only where the DNA matches it firmly. The size entry is marked missing in some rows and otherwise reads once, few, many or a size class.

size: few; D: -; V: TRBV29-1; J: TRBJ1-4; DNA: TGCAGCGTTGAAAGCAGGCGAACCGGAAAACTGTTTTTT; CDR3: CSVESRRTGKLFF
size: -; D: TRBD1; V: TRBV19; J: TRBJ1-5; DNA: TGTGCCAGTCTCCCTGGACAGGGTGGCAATCAGCCCCAGCATTTT; CDR3: CASLPGQGGNQPQHF
size: -; D: TRBD2; V: TRBV5-4; J: TRBJ2-1; DNA: TGTGCCAGCAGTAACGGACTAGCGGGGGTAAATGAGCAGTTCTTC; CDR3: CASSNGLAGVNEQFF
size: few; D: TRBD1; V: TRBV10-3; J: TRBJ2-2; DNA: TGTGCCATCAGTGAAAAACAGGGGGCGGCCGGGGAGCTGTTTTTT; CDR3: CAISEKQGAAGELFF
size: few; D: -; V: TRBV2; J: TRBJ2-3; DNA: TGTGCCAGCAGTGATGGGAACACGGGCACAGATACGCAGTATTTT; CDR3: CASSDGNTGTDTQYF
size: many; D: -; V: TRBV28; J: TRBJ2-3; DNA: TGTGCCAGCAGAAAAAGCACAGATACGCAGTATTTT; CDR3: CASRKSTDTQYF
size: -; D: -; V: TRBV28; J: TRBJ2-5; DNA: TGTGCCAGCGCCTCTTCGGGACTCACCTCGGAGACCCAGTACTTC; CDR3: CASASSGLTSETQYF
size: -; D: TRBD2; V: TRBV20-1; J: TRBJ2-7; DNA: TGCAGTGCTAGATCCCCCTCAGCGGGAGCGTGGTACGAGCAGTACTTC; CDR3: CSARSPSAGAWYEQYF
size: -; D: -; V: TRBV6-2/TRBV6-3; J: TRBJ2-7; DNA: TGTGCCAGCAGTCGACGGCAGGCGGAAAAGACCTACGAGCAGTACTTC; CDR3: CASSRRQAEKTYEQYF
size: few; D: -; V: TRBV3-1; J: TRBJ1-6; DNA: TGTGCCAGCAGCCACGGGTCGGGGAATGGCAATTCACCCCTCCACTTT; CDR3: CASSHGSGNGNSPLHF
size: -; D: -; V: TRBV12-3/TRBV12-4; J: TRBJ2-5; DNA: TGTGCCAGCAGTCCCAGCGGCCAGGGAGGAGAGACCCAGTACTTC; CDR3: CASSPSGQGGETQYF
size: -; D: -; V: TRBV7-9; J: TRBJ2-3; DNA: TGTGCCAGCAGCCCCAGCTCTGATACGCAGTATTTT; CDR3: CASSPSSDTQYF
size: few; D: -; V: TRBV7-2; J: TRBJ2-7; DNA: TGTGCCAGCAGCCGTCCCCCAGACAACTCCTACGAGCAGTACTTC; CDR3: CASSRPPDNSYEQYF
size: -; D: -; V: TRBV10-3; J: TRBJ2-5; DNA: TGTGCCATCAGTGGGCAATGGGAGACCCAGTACTTC; CDR3: CAISGQWETQYF
size: -; D: -; V: TRBV9; J: TRBJ2-7; DNA: TGTGCCAGCAGCGTTGGGCAGGACTCCTACGAGCAGTACTTC; CDR3: CASSVGQDSYEQYF
size: many; D: -; V: TRBV6-2/TRBV6-3; J: TRBJ2-7; DNA: TGTGCCAGCAGATCCTACAGGTTATCCTACGAGCAGTACTTC; CDR3: CASRSYRLSYEQYF
size: few; D: TRBD1; V: TRBV9; J: TRBJ2-7; DNA: TGTGCCAGCAGCCCAAATACGGGACAGGGGGCACAGTACTTC; CDR3: CASSPNTGQGAQYF
size: few; D: TRBD1; V: TRBV3-1; J: TRBJ1-1; DNA: TGTGCCAGCAACCAAGGAACGGGACAGGGCGGATTCTCTGAAGCTTTCTTT; CDR3: CASNQGTGQGGFSEAFF
size: many; D: TRBD1; V: TRBV12-3/TRBV12-4; J: TRBJ2-7; DNA: TGTGCCAGCAGTATCGGGACAGGGTTATACGAGCAGTACTTC; CDR3: CASSIGTGLYEQYF
size: few; D: -; V: TRBV6-1; J: TRBJ2-2; DNA: TGTGCCAGCAGTCCTCGTCCCCCGGTCGGCCCCGGGGAGCTGTTTTTT; CDR3: CASSPRPPVGPGELFF
size: -; D: TRBD2; V: TRBV20-1; J: TRBJ2-1; DNA: TGCAGTGCTAGAGATCCGAATAGCGGGAGAGGCTACCCGACCGGGGGCGGTGAGCAGTTCTTC; CDR3: CSARDPNSGRGYPTGGGEQFF
size: -; D: TRBD1; V: TRBV6-1; J: TRBJ2-7; DNA: TGTGCCAGCCTTACAGGGGTCGAGCAGTACTTC; CDR3: CASLTGVEQYF
size: few; D: -; V: TRBV4-2; J: TRBJ1-1; DNA: TGTGCCAGCAGCCTACCAGGGGTGAGGACTGAAGCTTTCTTT; CDR3: CASSLPGVRTEAFF
size: few; D: -; V: TRBV7-9; J: TRBJ2-1; DNA: TGTGCCAGCAGCTTATCCTACGATGAGCAGTTCTTC; CDR3: CASSLSYDEQFF
size: -; D: -; V: TRBV28; J: TRBJ2-1; DNA: TGTGCCAGCAGTTTGGTTCTCCGGGGGCCGCAGGTAAAAGAGCAGTTCTTC; CDR3: CASSLVLRGPQVKEQFF
size: -; D: TRBD1; V: TRBV10-3; J: TRBJ2-7; DNA: TGTGCCATCACCGAGACAGGGGGCCTGAACGAGCAGTACTTC; CDR3: CAITETGGLNEQYF
size: many; D: -; V: TRBV28; J: TRBJ1-1; DNA: TGTGCCAGCAGTTTAACCGCTATTTCCGGGATGAACACTGAAGCTTTCTTT; CDR3: CASSLTAISGMNTEAFF
size: many; D: -; V: TRBV4-3; J: TRBJ2-1; DNA: TGCGCCAGCAGCCAAGTTGGGGTTGGGTACAATGAGCAGTTCTTC; CDR3: CASSQVGVGYNEQFF
size: few; D: TRBD2; V: TRBV28; J: TRBJ2-2; DNA: TGTGCCAGCAGTCCCCGGCTAGCGGGAACCTTTGCGAACACCGGGGAGCTGTTTTTT; CDR3: CASSPRLAGTFANTGELFF
size: -; D: -; V: TRBV4-3; J: TRBJ2-2; DNA: TGCGCCAGCAGCCGGCACCGCGAATACACCGGGGAGCTGTTTTTT; CDR3: CASSRHREYTGELFF
size: few; D: -; V: TRBV18; J: TRBJ2-1; DNA: TGTGCCAGCTCACCACCCAGCGGTGGCTCCTACAATGAGCAGTTCTTC; CDR3: CASSPPSGGSYNEQFF
size: many; D: -; V: TRBV27; J: TRBJ2-1; DNA: TGTGCCAGCAGTCCCCCCCTGAGGACCCTTAACAATGAGCAGTTCTTC; CDR3: CASSPPLRTLNNEQFF
size: few; D: -; V: TRBV6-2/TRBV6-3; J: TRBJ2-1; DNA: TGTGCCAGCAGTTACGGCCGCGGGATTAGGTACAATGAGCAGTTCTTC; CDR3: CASSYGRGIRYNEQFF
size: -; D: -; V: TRBV4-1; J: TRBJ2-1; DNA: TGCGCCAGCAGCCAAGTGGGGGCTAGGCGGTCATACAATGAGCAGTTCTTC; CDR3: CASSQVGARRSYNEQFF
size: -; D: -; V: TRBV12-3/TRBV12-4; J: TRBJ1-2; DNA: TGTGCCAGCAGCCCCCATGGTCCTAACTATGGCTACACCTTC; CDR3: CASSPHGPNYGYTF
size: once; D: -; V: TRBV19; J: TRBJ1-1; DNA: TGTGCCAGTAGATCATATGGGAGGGGGGTTAGGACTGAAGCTTTCTTT; CDR3: CASRSYGRGVRTEAFF
size: once; D: TRBD2; V: TRBV24-1; J: TRBJ2-1; DNA: TGTGCCACCGAAGGAACTAGCGGGAGGCCAAACAATGAGCAGTTCTTC; CDR3: CATEGTSGRPNNEQFF
size: few; D: -; V: TRBV4-3; J: TRBJ1-5; DNA: TGCGCCAGCAGCCAAGATCGTCATAGCAATCAGCCCCAGCATTTT; CDR3: CASSQDRHSNQPQHF
size: -; D: TRBD2; V: TRBV5-1; J: TRBJ2-7; DNA: TGCGCCAGCAGCTATAGCGGGAGGGCCAACGAGCAGTACTTC; CDR3: CASSYSGRANEQYF
size: -; D: TRBD1; V: TRBV2; J: TRBJ2-2; DNA: TGTGCCAGCAGTGAACAGGGGGCCCACACCGGGGAGCTGTTTTTT; CDR3: CASSEQGAHTGELFF
size: few; D: TRBD2; V: TRBV6-1; J: TRBJ2-5; DNA: TGTGCCAGCAGTGAATGGTCTGGGGGGGGGGTGGTAGAGACCCAGTACTTC; CDR3: CASSEWSGGGVVETQYF
size: -; D: -; V: TRBV24-1; J: TRBJ2-1; DNA: TGTGCCACCAGTGATTTCGGGGCTGACAATGAGCAGTTCTTC; CDR3: CATSDFGADNEQFF
size: -; D: TRBD2; V: TRBV29-1; J: TRBJ2-2; DNA: TGCAGCGTTAATAGCGGGAGGACTAACACCGGGGAGCTGTTTTTT; CDR3: CSVNSGRTNTGELFF
size: few; D: TRBD2; V: TRBV20-1; J: TRBJ2-3; DNA: TGCAGTGCTAGGACGACTAGCGGGACAGATACGCAGTATTTT; CDR3: CSARTTSGTDTQYF
size: -; D: -; V: TRBV30; J: TRBJ2-4; DNA: TGTGCCTGGAGTGTAGAGGTAGCCAAAAACATTCAGTACTTC; CDR3: CAWSVEVAKNIQYF
size: few; D: -; V: TRBV5-1; J: TRBJ1-5; DNA: TGCGCCAGCAGCTTGGCCCCAGCCGATAGCAATCAGCCCCAGCATTTT; CDR3: CASSLAPADSNQPQHF
size: many; D: TRBD1; V: TRBV20-1; J: TRBJ1-2; DNA: TGCAGTGCTAGGACAGGGTTAGGAGGCTACACCTTC; CDR3: CSARTGLGGYTF
size: many; D: TRBD1; V: TRBV5-1; J: TRBJ1-1; DNA: TGCGCCAGCAGCTTTGCCGGGACAGGGACGAACACTGAAGCTTTCTTT; CDR3: CASSFAGTGTNTEAFF
size: -; D: -; V: TRBV6-2/TRBV6-3; J: TRBJ1-5; DNA: TGTGCCAGCAGTAACCCGACCCTTACACGGCATCTCTACTTTGATGGCAATCAGCCCCAGCATTTT; CDR3: CASSNPTLTRHLYFDGNQPQHF
size: -; D: -; V: TRBV12-3/TRBV12-4; J: TRBJ2-3; DNA: TGTGCCAGCAGTCCCGGCGGTATAAGCACAGATACGCAGTATTTT; CDR3: CASSPGGISTDTQYF
size: few; D: -; V: TRBV4-1; J: TRBJ1-5; DNA: TGCGCCAGCAGCCAAAGCGGGCAGGGGAGCCAGCCCCAGCATTTT; CDR3: CASSQSGQGSQPQHF
size: -; D: -; V: TRBV7-2; J: TRBJ2-5; DNA: TGTGCCAGCAGCTCCTACTGGACTGGGACCCAGTACTTC; CDR3: CASSSYWTGTQYF
size: -; D: TRBD2; V: TRBV29-1; J: TRBJ2-3; DNA: TGCAGCGTTGAAAGGGGCGGGAGTCCAGATACGCAGTATTTT; CDR3: CSVERGGSPDTQYF
size: -; D: -; V: TRBV11-2; J: TRBJ1-2; DNA: TGTGCCAGCAGCTTAGAGGCGGGGGCGCTTGGTGGCTACACCTTC; CDR3: CASSLEAGALGGYTF
size: -; D: -; V: TRBV4-1; J: TRBJ1-6; DNA: TGCGCCAGCAGCCAAGAGATCGGCTCACCCCTCCACTTT; CDR3: CASSQEIGSPLHF